This T cell receptor (beta chain) was identified in a study of Ad26.COV2.S vaccination and SARS-CoV-2 variants. Study background: Enrolled in COV1001, the donor was in the Ad26.COV2.S trial arm, which received the vaccine.

The length of the CDR3 is 15 residues. V was shortened by 7 bases and J by 0 bases, with 13 bases between the two germline ends. The germline V gene has CDR1 SNHLY and CDR2 FYNNEI. TCRdb keeps only in-frame clones here, not all; method: immunoSEQ multiplex PCR. The profile covers approximately 400,000 clones, with 80% to 90% appearing a single time and less than 4% taken by the ten largest. The treatment: some 19 received Ad26.COV2.S at low or high dose, single or two shots; roughly five received placebo; per-sample allocation not given. After the first vaccine or placebo injection, samples were drawn on day 63.

The chain joins TRBV2 to TRBJ1-3; D unresolved. The clonotype originates from a person between 18 and 65 years old who received the Ad26.COV2.S COVID-19 vaccine or a placebo. The material was peripheral blood, obtained in a trial of Ad26.COV2.S vaccine versus placebo. This CDR3 reads CASKEGWDSGNTIYF. The CDR3 DNA sequence: TGTGCCAGCAAGGAAGGATGGGACTCTGGAAACACCATATATTTT.